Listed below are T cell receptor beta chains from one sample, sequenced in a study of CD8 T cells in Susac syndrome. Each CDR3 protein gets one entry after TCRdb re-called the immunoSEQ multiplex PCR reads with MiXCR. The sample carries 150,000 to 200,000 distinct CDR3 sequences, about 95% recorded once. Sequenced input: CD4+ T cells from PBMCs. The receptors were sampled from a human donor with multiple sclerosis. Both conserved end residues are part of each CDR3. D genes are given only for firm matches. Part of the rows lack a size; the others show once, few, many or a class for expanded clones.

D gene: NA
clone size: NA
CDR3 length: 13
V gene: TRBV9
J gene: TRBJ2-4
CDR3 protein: CASSVGSTNIQYF
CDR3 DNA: TGTGCCAGCAGCGTAGGTAGTACCAACATTCAGTACTTC

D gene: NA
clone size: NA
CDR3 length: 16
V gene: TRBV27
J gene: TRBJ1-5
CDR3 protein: CASSQSSDVRNQPQHF
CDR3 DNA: TGTGCCAGCAGCCAAAGCTCGGACGTACGCAATCAGCCCCAGCATTTT

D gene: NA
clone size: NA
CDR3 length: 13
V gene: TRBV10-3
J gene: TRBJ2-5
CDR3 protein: CAISANQGETQYF
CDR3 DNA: TGTGCCATCAGTGCAAATCAAGGGGAGACCCAGTACTTC

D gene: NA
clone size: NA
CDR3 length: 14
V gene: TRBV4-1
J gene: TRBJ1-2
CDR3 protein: CASSPPGTVTGYTF
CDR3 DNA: TGCGCCAGCAGCCCCCCCGGGACGGTCACTGGCTACACCTTC

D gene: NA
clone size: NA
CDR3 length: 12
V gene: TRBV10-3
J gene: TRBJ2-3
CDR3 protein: CAISAVWDTQYF
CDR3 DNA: TGTGCCATCAGTGCCGTCTGGGATACGCAGTATTTT

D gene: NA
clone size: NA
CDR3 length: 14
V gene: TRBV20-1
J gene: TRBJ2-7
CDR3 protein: CSARGTPGDREQYF
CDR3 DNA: TGCAGTGCTAGGGGCACCCCGGGAGACCGGGAGCAGTACTTC

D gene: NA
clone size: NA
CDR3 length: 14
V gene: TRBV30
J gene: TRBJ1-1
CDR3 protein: CAWESSVMNTEAFF
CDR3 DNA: TGTGCCTGGGAGTCTTCTGTTATGAACACTGAAGCTTTCTTT

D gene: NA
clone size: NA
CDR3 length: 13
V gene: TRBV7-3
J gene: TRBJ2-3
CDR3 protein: CASSPNPSDTQYF
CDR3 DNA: TGTGCCAGCAGCCCAAACCCTTCAGATACGCAGTATTTT

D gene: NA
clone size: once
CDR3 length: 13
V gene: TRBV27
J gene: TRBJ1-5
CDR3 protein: CASSLARNQPQHF
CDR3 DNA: TGTGCCAGCAGTTTAGCTCGCAATCAGCCCCAGCATTTT

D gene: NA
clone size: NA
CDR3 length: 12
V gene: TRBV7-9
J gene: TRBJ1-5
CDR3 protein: CASSPEGQPQHF
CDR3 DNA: TGTGCCAGCAGCCCCGAAGGCCAGCCCCAGCATTTT

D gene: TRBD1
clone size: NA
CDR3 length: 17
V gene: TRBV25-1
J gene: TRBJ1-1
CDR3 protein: CASSDRGTGEGRTEAFF
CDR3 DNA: TGTGCCAGCAGTGACCGGGGGACAGGGGAGGGTCGAACTGAAGCTTTCTTT

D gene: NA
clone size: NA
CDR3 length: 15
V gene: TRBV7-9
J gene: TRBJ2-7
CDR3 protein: CASSLNSGTAYEQYF
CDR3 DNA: TGTGCCAGCAGCTTGAATTCAGGTACGGCCTACGAGCAGTACTTC